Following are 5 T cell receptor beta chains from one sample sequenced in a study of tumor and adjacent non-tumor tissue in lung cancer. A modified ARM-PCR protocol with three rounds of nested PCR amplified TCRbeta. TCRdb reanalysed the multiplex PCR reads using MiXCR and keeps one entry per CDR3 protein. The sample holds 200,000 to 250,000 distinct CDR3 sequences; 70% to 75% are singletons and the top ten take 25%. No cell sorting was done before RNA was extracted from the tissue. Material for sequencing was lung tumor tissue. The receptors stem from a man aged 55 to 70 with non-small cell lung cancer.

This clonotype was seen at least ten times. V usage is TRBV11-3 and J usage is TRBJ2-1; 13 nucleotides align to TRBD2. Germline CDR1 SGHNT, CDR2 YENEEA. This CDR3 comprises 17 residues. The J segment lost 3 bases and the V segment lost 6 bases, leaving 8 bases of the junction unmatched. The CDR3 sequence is CASSSHRTSGGYNEQFF. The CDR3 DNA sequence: TGTGCCAGCAGTTCCCACCGGACTAGCGGGGGCTACAATGAGCAGTTCTTC.

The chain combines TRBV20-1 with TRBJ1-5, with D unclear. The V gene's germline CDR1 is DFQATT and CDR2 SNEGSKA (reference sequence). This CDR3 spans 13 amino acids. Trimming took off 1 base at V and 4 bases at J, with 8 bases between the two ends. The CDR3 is CSARGNPNQPQHF. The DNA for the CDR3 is TGCAGTGCTAGAGGGAATCCTAATCAGCCCCAGCATTTT.

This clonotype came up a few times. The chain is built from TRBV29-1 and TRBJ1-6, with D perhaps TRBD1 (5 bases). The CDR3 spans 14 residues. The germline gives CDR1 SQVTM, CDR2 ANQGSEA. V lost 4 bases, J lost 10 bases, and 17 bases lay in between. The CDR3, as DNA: TGCAGCGTTGTTCCTGCCCCCGGGGGGTCACCCCTCCACTTT. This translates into CSVVPAPGGSPLHF.

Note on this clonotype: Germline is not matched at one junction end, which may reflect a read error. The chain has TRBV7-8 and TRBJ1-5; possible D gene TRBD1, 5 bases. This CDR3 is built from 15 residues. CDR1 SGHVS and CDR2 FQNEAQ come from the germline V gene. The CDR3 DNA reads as TGTGCCAACAGCGGCACAGGATATAGCAATCAGCCCCAGCATTTT. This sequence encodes CANSGTGYSNQPQHF.

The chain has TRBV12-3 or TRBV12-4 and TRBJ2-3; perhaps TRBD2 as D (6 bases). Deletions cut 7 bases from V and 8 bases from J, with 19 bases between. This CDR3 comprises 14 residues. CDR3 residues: CASTSLSGGFTQYF. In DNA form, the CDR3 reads TGTGCCAGCACTTCCCTATCCGGGGGTTTTACGCAGTATTTT.